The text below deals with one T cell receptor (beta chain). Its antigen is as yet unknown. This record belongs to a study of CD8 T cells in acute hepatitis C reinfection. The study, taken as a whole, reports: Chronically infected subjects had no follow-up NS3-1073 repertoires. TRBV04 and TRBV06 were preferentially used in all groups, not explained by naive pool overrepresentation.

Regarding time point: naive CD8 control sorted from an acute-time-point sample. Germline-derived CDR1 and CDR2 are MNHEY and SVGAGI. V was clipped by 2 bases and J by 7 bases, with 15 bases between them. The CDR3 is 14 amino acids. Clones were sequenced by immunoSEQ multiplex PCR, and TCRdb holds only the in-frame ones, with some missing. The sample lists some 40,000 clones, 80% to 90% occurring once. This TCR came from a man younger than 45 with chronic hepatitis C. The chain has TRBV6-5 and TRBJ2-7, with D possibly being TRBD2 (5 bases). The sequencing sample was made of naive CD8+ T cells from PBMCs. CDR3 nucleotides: TGTGCCAGCAGTTACCGACGATCCGGGGTGGAGCAGTACTTC. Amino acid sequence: CASSYRRSGVEQYF.